This T cell receptor (beta chain) emerged from a study of CD8 T cells in Susac syndrome. Reverse transcription of 0.5 to 1 ug RNA was performed with random hexamers. In TCRdb, the immunoSEQ multiplex PCR reads were re-called with MiXCR into one record per CDR3 protein. Here the sample spans fewer than 350,000 distinct CDR3 sequences, approximately 85% being singletons. The V and J ends lost 4 bases and 0 bases respectively, with 19 bases between them. Germline V gene data show CDR1 as MNHEY and CDR2 as SVGAGI. The CDR3 runs 17 residues. Sequencing was performed on CD8+ T cells from PBMCs. This sequence joins TRBV6-5 and TRBJ2-7; no clear D gene. This clonotype was obtained from a human donor with multiple sclerosis. The CDR3 nucleotides are TGTGCCAGCAGTTCGCCGAAAGTATCAACCTACTCCTACGAGCAGTACTTC. It encodes CASSSPKVSTYSYEQYF.